This T cell receptor (beta chain) was captured by sequencing in a study of metastatic and nonmetastatic thyroid tumors. Overall study context: Repertoire comparisons spanned blood and tumor or nodule tissue from malignant and benign thyroid patients.

This clone is deemed medium-sized. CDR3 length equals 15 residues. V was clipped by 1 base and J by 0 bases, with 7 bases between them. Germline V lookup: CDR1 MNHNS, CDR2 SASEGT. No patient had received any treatment before thyroid surgery. TCRdb re-called the PCR reads with MiXCR. The sample has approximately 50,000 clones; less than 4.5% are singletons. Sequenced input: blood. The TCR comes from a female donor with papillary thyroid cancer or a benign thyroid nodule (not recorded which). Some clones in this sample may be carry-over from other donors' samples. V gene TRBV6-1 combines with J gene TRBJ2-1, with a tentative D call TRBD2 (6 bases). The CDR3 loop reads CASSEVGGSYNEQFF. CDR3 nucleotides: TGTGCCAGCAGTGAAGTGGGGGGCTCCTACAATGAGCAGTTCTTC.